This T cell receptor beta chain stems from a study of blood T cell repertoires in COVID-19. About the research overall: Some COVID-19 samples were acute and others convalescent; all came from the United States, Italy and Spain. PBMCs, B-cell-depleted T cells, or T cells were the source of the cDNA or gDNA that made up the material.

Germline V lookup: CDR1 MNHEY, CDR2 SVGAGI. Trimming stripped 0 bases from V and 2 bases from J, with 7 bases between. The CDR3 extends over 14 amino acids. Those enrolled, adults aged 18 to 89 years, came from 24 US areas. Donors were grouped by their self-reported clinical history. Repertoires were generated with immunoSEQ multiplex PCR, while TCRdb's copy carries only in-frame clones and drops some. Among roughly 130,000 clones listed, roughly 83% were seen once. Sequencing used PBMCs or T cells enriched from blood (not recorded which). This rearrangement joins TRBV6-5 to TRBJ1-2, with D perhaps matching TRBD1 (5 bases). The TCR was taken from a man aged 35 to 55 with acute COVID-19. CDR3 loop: CASSYSDTNYGYTF. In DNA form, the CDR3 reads TGTGCCAGCAGTTACTCGGACACCAACTATGGCTACACCTTC.